The sequence of this T cell receptor beta chain was determined in a study of shared clonotypes between healthy human individuals. Across the whole study: Aged 18 to 49, the donors were a couple of women and three men.

CDR1 is KGHSH and CDR2 is LQKENI in the germline V gene. CDR3 length: 11 amino acids. A note on this clone: What it binds is not known. A far more abundant clone sits one base away, making this likely a read error.

Study-wide results and limits: Having only a few donors restricted how much genetic and exposure-history diversity was captured.

Each cell subset's genomic DNA was divided evenly among several immunoSEQ plates. Data came from immunoSEQ multiplex PCR; TCRdb stores just in-frame clones and leaves some out. Here the sample spans about 470,000 clones, 70% to 80% being singletons. Source material: PBMCs. The chain joins TRBV18 to TRBJ2-7; possible D gene TRBD2, 6 bases. This TCR came from a woman aged 40 to 50 in good health. Some clones in this sample may be carry-over from other donors' samples. The CDR3 coding sequence is TGTGCCAGCCGGGACTCCTACGAGCAGCACTTC. Translating it yields CASRDSYEQHF.